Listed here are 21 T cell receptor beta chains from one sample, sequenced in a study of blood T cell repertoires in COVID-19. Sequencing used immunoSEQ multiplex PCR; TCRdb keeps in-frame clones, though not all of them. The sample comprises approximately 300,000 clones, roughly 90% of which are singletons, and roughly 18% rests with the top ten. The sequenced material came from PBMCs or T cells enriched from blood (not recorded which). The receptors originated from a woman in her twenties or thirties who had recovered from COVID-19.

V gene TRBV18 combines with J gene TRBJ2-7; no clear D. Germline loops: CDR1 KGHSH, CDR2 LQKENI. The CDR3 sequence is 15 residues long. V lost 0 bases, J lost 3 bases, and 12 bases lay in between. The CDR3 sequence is CASSPPYGVRYEQYF. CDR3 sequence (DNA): TGTGCCAGCTCACCACCGTACGGTGTACGCTACGAGCAGTACTTC.

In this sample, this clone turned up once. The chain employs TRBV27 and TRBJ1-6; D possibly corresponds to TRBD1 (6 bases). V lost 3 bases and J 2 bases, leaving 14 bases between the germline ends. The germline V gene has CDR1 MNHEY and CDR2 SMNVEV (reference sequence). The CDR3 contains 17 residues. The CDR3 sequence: CASSFGQQEAYNSPLHF. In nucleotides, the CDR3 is TGTGCCAGCAGTTTCGGACAGCAGGAAGCCTATAATTCACCCCTCCACTTT.

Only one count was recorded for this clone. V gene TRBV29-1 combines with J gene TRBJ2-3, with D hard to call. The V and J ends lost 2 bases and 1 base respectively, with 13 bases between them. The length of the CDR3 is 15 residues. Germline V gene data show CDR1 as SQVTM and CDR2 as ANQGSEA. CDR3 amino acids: CSVERTAQGTDTQYF. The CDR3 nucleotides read TGCAGCGTTGAAAGAACGGCCCAGGGCACAGATACGCAGTATTTT.

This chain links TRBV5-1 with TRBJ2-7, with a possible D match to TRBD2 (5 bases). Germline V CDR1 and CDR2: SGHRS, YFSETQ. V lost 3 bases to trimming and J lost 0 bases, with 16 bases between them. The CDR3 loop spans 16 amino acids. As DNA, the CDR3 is TGCGCCAGCAGCTCACTAAACGAGCGGAGCTCCTACGAGCAGTACTTC. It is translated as CASSSLNERSSYEQYF.

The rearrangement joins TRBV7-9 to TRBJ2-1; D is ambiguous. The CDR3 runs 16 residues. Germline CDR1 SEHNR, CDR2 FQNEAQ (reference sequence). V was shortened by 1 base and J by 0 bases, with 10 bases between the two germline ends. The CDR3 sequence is CASSLDPLSSYNEQFF. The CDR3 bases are TGTGCCAGCAGCTTAGATCCACTGAGCTCCTACAATGAGCAGTTCTTC.

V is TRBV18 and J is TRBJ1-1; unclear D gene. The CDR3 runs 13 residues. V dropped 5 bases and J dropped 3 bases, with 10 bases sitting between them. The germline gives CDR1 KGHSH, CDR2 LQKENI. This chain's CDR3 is CASSKRVDTEAFF. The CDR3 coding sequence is TGTGCCAGCTCAAAGAGGGTGGACACTGAAGCTTTCTTT.

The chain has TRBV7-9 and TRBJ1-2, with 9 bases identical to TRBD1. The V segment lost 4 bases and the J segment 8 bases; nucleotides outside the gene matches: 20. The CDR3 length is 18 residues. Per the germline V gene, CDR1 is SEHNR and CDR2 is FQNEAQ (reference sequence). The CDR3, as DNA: TGTGCCAGCAGCTCGTCCTCATCCACAGGGGGCGCTGCCGGGGGCTACACCTTC. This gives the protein CASSSSSSTGGAAGGYTF.

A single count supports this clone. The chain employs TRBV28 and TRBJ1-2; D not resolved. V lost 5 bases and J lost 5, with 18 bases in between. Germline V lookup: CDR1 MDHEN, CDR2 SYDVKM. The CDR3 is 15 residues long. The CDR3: CASSPPLGVGYGYTF. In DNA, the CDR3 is TGTGCCAGCAGTCCCCCCCTCGGGGTGGGGTATGGCTACACCTTC.

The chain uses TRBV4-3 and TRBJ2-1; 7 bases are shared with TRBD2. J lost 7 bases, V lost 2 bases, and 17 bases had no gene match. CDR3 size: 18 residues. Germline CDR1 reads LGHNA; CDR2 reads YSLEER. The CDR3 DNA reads TGCGCCAGCAGCCAACTCCTCCGTTCCGCGGGAGAGGTGAATGAGCAGTTCTTC. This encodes CASSQLLRSAGEVNEQFF.

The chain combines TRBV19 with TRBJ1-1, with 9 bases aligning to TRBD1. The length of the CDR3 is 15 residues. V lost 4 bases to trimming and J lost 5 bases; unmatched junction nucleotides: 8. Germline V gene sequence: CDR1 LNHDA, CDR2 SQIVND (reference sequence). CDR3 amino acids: CASSTYDRGKTEAFF. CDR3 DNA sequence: TGTGCCAGTAGTACGTATGACAGGGGGAAGACTGAAGCTTTCTTT.

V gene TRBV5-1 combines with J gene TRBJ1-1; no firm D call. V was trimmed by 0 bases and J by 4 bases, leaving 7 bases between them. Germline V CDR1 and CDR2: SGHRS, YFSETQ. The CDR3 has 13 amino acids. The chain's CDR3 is CASSLDGITEAFF. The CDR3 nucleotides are TGCGCCAGCAGCTTGGACGGGATCACTGAAGCTTTCTTT. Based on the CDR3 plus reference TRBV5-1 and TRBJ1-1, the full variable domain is KAGVTQTPRYLIKTRGQQVTLSCSPISGHRSVSWYQQTPGQGLQFLFEYFSETQRNKGNFPGRFSGRQFSNSRSEMNVSTLELGDSALYLCASSLDGITEAFFGQGTRLTVV.

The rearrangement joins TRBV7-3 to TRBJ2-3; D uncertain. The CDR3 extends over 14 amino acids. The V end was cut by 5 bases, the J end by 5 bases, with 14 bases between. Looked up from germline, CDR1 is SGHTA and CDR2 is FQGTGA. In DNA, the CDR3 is TGTGCCAGCAGCCCCCTCCGCGGTGGAGATACGCAGTATTTT. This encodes CASSPLRGGDTQYF.

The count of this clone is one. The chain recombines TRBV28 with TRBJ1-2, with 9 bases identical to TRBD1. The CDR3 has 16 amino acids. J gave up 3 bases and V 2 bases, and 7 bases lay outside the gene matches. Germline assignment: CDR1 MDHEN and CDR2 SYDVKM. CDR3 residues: CASSLDRGRPHYGYTF. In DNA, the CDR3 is TGTGCCAGCAGTTTAGACAGGGGGAGGCCCCACTATGGCTACACCTTC.

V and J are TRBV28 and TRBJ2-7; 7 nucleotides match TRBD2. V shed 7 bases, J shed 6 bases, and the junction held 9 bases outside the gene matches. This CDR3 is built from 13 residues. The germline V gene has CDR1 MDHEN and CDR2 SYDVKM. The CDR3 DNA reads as TGTGCCAGCAATGGGGCAGGGAGGGGCGAGCAGTACTTC. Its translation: CASNGAGRGEQYF.

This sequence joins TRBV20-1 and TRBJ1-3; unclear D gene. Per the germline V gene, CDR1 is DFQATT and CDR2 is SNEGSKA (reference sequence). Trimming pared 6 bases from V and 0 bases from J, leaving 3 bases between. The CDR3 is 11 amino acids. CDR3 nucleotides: TGCAGTGCGAGCTCTGGAAACACCATATATTTT. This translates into CSASSGNTIYF.

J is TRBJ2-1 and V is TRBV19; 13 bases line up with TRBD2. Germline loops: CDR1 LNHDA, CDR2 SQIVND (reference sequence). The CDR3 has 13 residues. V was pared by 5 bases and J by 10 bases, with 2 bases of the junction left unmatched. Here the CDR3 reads CASSGLAGDEQFF. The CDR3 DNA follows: TGTGCCAGTAGTGGACTAGCGGGGGACGAGCAGTTCTTC.

The CDR3: CASGLVRFHGGYTF. DNA for the CDR3: TGTGCTAGTGGTTTGGTCAGGTTTCATGGTGGCTACACCTTC. The rearrangement links TRBV12-5 to TRBJ1-2; D remains unclear. V was trimmed by 0 bases and J by 7 bases, leaving 12 bases between them. The germline V gene has CDR1 LGHNT and CDR2 FRNRAP. The CDR3 consists of 14 residues.

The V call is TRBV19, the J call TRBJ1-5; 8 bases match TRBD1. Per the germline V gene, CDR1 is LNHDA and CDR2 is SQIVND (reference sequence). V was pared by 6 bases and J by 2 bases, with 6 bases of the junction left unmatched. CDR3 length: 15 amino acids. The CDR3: CASSPRGRGNQPQHF. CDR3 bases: TGTGCCAGTAGCCCCAGGGGGCGCGGCAATCAGCCCCAGCATTTT.

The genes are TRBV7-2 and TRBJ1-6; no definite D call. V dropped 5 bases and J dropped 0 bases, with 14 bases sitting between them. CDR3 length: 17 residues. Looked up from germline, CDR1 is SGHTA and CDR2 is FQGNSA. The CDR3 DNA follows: TGTGCCAGCAGCCAAACGGCGGCGAGCTCCTATAATTCACCCCTCCACTTT. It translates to CASSQTAASSYNSPLHF.

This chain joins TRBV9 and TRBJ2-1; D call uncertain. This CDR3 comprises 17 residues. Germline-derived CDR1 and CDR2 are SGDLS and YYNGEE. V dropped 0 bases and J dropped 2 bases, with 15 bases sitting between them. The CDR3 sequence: CASSVDPSPEAYNEQFF. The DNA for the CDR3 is TGTGCCAGCAGCGTAGACCCCTCTCCTGAGGCCTACAATGAGCAGTTCTTC.

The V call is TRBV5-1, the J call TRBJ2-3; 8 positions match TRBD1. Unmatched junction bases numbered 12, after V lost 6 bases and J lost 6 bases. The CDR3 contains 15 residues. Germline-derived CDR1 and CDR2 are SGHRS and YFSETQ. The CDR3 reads CASTEIRGLGDTQYF. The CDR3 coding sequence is TGCGCCAGCACCGAAATCAGGGGGCTGGGGGATACGCAGTATTTT.